These 20 T cell receptor beta chains share one sample of origin, sequenced in a study of T cell changes during pregnancy in multiple sclerosis. Sequencing used immunoSEQ multiplex PCR; TCRdb keeps in-frame clones, though not all of them. Among around 30,000 clones listed, around 90% were seen once. The starting material was CD4+ T cells from peripheral blood mononuclear cells, obtained in the third trimester of pregnancy. The receptors come from a female donor in good health, enrolled as a control in a pregnancy study.

The rearrangement uses TRBV25-1 and TRBJ1-4, with TRBD1 identical over 8 bases. The germline gives CDR1 MGHDK, CDR2 SYGVNS. This CDR3 is built from 16 residues. V shed 3 bases and J 10 bases; nucleotides not matched to a gene: 13. CDR3 bases: TGTGCCAGCAGTGATCAAGCAGGACAGGGTATTGGAAAACTGTTTTTT. Protein: CASSDQAGQGIGKLFF.

The J gene is TRBJ2-1, the V gene TRBV7-6, with TRBD2 matching 10 bases. Trimming cost V 5 bases and J 9 bases; bases outside gene matches: 10. Germline V lookup: CDR1 SGHVS, CDR2 FNYEAQ. The CDR3 length is 15 residues. The CDR3 nucleotides read TGTGCCAGCAGCCCCCCGAGCGGGAGGGGTGGTGAGCAGTTCTTC. Its translation: CASSPPSGRGGEQFF.

V is TRBV19 and J is TRBJ1-2; possibly TRBD1 for D (6 bases). The CDR3 totals 14 residues. The germline gives CDR1 LNHDA, CDR2 SQIVND (reference sequence). V lost 1 base and J 7 bases, leaving 13 bases between the germline ends. The CDR3 protein is CASSIVGGAVGYTF. CDR3 bases: TGTGCCAGTAGTATAGTTGGGGGCGCGGTTGGCTACACCTTC.

The V gene is TRBV29-1, the J gene TRBJ2-7, with 9 positions matching TRBD1. V shed 7 bases and J 5 bases; nucleotides not matched to a gene: 9. The CDR3 length is 13 residues. Germline V gives CDR1 SQVTM, CDR2 ANQGSEA. The chain's CDR3 is CSGGTGNPNEQYF. In nucleotides, the CDR3 is TGCAGCGGGGGGACAGGGAACCCCAACGAGCAGTACTTC.

This clone has only one observation. This chain links TRBV19 with TRBJ2-6; 7 bases match TRBD1. The germline gives CDR1 LNHDA, CDR2 SQIVND (reference sequence). V gave up 3 bases and J gave up 2 bases; unmatched junction bases: 1. CDR3 length equals 15 residues. The CDR3 sequence is CASSMRGPGANVLTF. The CDR3 DNA sequence: TGTGCCAGTAGTATGAGGGGGCCTGGGGCCAACGTCCTGACTTTC.

The chain carries TRBV15 and TRBJ1-3; D uncertain. V was cut by 1 base and J by 0 bases, with 4 bases left in between. Germline V gene data show CDR1 as LNHNV and CDR2 as YYDKDF (reference sequence). The CDR3 is 14 residues long. This CDR3 is CATSRGHSGNTIYF. CDR3 DNA: TGTGCCACCAGCAGAGGACACTCTGGAAACACCATATATTTT.

V is TRBV19 and J is TRBJ2-5; D may be TRBD2 (6 bases). V was trimmed by 0 bases and J by 1 base, leaving 9 bases between them. This CDR3 spans 15 amino acids. Germline V lookup: CDR1 LNHDA, CDR2 SQIVND (reference sequence). CDR3 bases: TGTGCCAGTAGTATAGACTCGCGGGGCCAAGAGACCCAGTACTTC. Translation gives CASSIDSRGQETQYF.

The chain joins TRBV18 to TRBJ2-2; a possible D gene is TRBD1 (5 bases). The CDR3 length is 16 residues. Looked up from germline, CDR1 is KGHSH and CDR2 is LQKENI. V lost 0 bases and J lost 7, with 15 bases in between. The CDR3 loop is CASSPPSRTLGGELFF. DNA of the CDR3: TGTGCCAGCTCACCACCGAGCCGGACACTCGGCGGGGAGCTGTTTTTT.

This chain links TRBV9 with TRBJ2-1; 11 bases align to TRBD2. Losses at the gene ends were 3 bases for V and 3 bases for J; bases not matched to a gene: 5. Germline V gene lookup returns CDR1 SGDLS and CDR2 YYNGEE. This CDR3 is 16 amino acids long. CDR3 coding DNA: TGTGCCAGCAGCGGGACTAGCGGGCGTCTCTACAATGAGCAGTTCTTC. Translating gives CASSGTSGRLYNEQFF.

The chain uses TRBV4-3 and TRBJ2-3, with 9 nucleotides matching TRBD2. The trim removed 1 base at V and 1 base at J, leaving 0 bases unmatched. CDR3 length: 15 residues. Germline CDR1 is LGHNA and CDR2 is YSLEER. The CDR3: CASSQASGGTDTQYF. The DNA for the CDR3 is TGCGCCAGCAGCCAAGCTAGCGGGGGCACAGATACGCAGTATTTT.

The V and J genes are TRBV19 and TRBJ2-3; D is undetermined. The V and J ends lost 3 bases and 0 bases respectively, with 10 bases between them. The length of the CDR3 is 15 residues. Germline CDR1 reads LNHDA; CDR2 reads SQIVND (reference sequence). The CDR3 spells CASSMSMQSTDTQYF. The CDR3 region has the DNA TGTGCCAGTAGTATGTCGATGCAGAGCACAGATACGCAGTATTTT.

The chain combines TRBV7-2 with TRBJ2-1; 8 bases agree with TRBD1. The CDR3 has 15 residues. CDR1 and CDR2 (germline): SGHTA, FQGNSA. J gave up 9 bases and V 2 bases, and 9 bases lay outside the gene matches. CDR3 sequence reads: CASSLSTGVRSEQFF. The CDR3 nucleotides read TGTGCCAGCAGCTTATCGACAGGGGTCCGGAGTGAGCAGTTCTTC.

This clone was detected a few times. The chain recombines TRBV5-4 with TRBJ1-4; tentatively, D is TRBD1 (5 bases). The CDR3 is made up of 14 amino acids. V lost 3 bases and J lost 8, with 14 bases in between. Germline CDR1 is SGHNT and CDR2 is YYREEE (reference sequence). CDR3 sequence (DNA): TGTGCCAGCAGCTCGTTTGGGGGGGAGGAAAAACTGTTTTTT. Its translation is CASSSFGGEEKLFF.

The rearrangement uses TRBV5-1 and TRBJ2-2; a weak D match, TRBD1 (5 bases). Germline CDR1 reads SGHRS; CDR2 reads YFSETQ. The CDR3 has 15 amino acids. V was pared by 5 bases and J by 0 bases, with 11 bases between. The CDR3, as DNA: TGCGCCAGCAGTTGGGCAGGGCCGAACACCGGGGAGCTGTTTTTT. It is translated as CASSWAGPNTGELFF.

V is TRBV30 and J is TRBJ1-3, with D perhaps matching TRBD1 (6 bases). Per the germline V gene, CDR1 is GTSNPN and CDR2 is SVGIG (reference sequence). V lost 5 bases to trimming and J lost 4 bases, with 6 bases between them. This CDR3 has 11 amino acids. DNA for the CDR3: TGTGCCTGGGGACAGGGAAACACCATATATTTT. This encodes CAWGQGNTIYF. The full variable domain, completed using reference TRBV30 and TRBJ1-3, is SQTIHQWPATLVQPVGSPLSLECTVEGTSNPNLYWYRQAAGRGLQLLFYSVGIGQISSEVPQNLSASRPQDRQFILSSKKLLLSDSGFYLCAWGQGNTIYFGEGSWLTVV.

CDR3 region: CASSFSVLNTGELFF. Here the CDR3 DNA reads TGTGCCAGCAGTTTTAGTGTCTTGAACACCGGGGAGCTGTTTTTT. The chain carries TRBV27 and TRBJ2-2; D call uncertain. Per germline, CDR1 MNHEY and CDR2 SMNVEV (reference sequence). Trimming removed 3 bases at V and 1 base at J, with 9 bases between. The CDR3 is 15 residues long.

The V call is TRBV19, the J call TRBJ1-5; 8 nucleotides agree with TRBD1. This CDR3 has 14 residues. V shed 6 bases, J shed 3 bases, and the junction held 4 bases outside the gene matches. Germline assignment: CDR1 LNHDA and CDR2 SQIVND (reference sequence). The CDR3 loop is CASRGQEANQPQHF. The CDR3 DNA reads TGTGCCAGTAGGGGACAGGAAGCCAATCAGCCCCAGCATTTT.

J is TRBJ2-7 and V is TRBV5-1; possibly TRBD1 for D (5 bases). The CDR3 extends over 14 amino acids. From germline, CDR1 is SGHRS and CDR2 YFSETQ. The germline V and J ends were trimmed by 0 bases and 6 bases, with 13 bases remaining between them. Here the CDR3 reads CASSLAVGPGEQYF. CDR3 DNA: TGCGCCAGCAGCTTGGCCGTGGGGCCTGGCGAGCAGTACTTC.

V gene TRBV30 combines with J gene TRBJ1-4, with a tentative D call TRBD1 (5 bases). CDR3 length equals 14 residues. V lost 2 bases and J 1 base, leaving 8 bases between the germline ends. The germline gives CDR1 GTSNPN, CDR2 SVGIG (reference sequence). In DNA, the CDR3 is TGTGCCTGGAGTCTCGACAGAACTAATGAAAAACTGTTTTTT. It yields the protein CAWSLDRTNEKLFF.

This chain links TRBV19 with TRBJ1-3; no clear D gene. This CDR3 has 14 amino acids. The ends were cut back, 4 bases at V and 1 base at J, with 8 bases in the middle. Germline V CDR1 and CDR2: LNHDA, SQIVND (reference sequence). This CDR3 is CASSNIGSGNTIYF. The CDR3 DNA follows: TGTGCCAGTAGTAATATCGGGTCTGGAAACACCATATATTTT.